The T cell receptor beta chain under discussion was sequenced for a study of blood T cell repertoires in COVID-19. About the study: Spain, Italy and the United States supplied samples that represented acute and convalescent COVID-19. PBMCs, B-cell-depleted T cells, or T cells provided the cDNA or gDNA that made up the material.

V lost 1 base, J lost 2 bases, and 9 bases lay in between. CDR1 MNHNY and CDR2 SVGAGI come from the germline V gene (reference sequence). This CDR3 spans 15 amino acids. Authors' analysis steps: Reference gene primer amplification yielded estimated nucleated cell counts. TCRdb's table, derived via immunoSEQ multiplex PCR, lists solely in-frame clones and lacks some. The V and J calls and the clone size are those of that table, but D and trimming were determined from the DNA. The sample carries 150,000 to 200,000 clones, over 75% recorded once. The chain employs TRBV6-6 and TRBJ1-5; D perhaps matches TRBD1 (5 bases). The receptor was derived from a man aged 40-55 years with active or convalescent COVID-19. The material sequenced was peripheral blood. The CDR3 sequence is CASSYYGGGNQPQHF. In DNA, the CDR3 is TGTGCCAGCAGTTACTACGGGGGTGGCAATCAGCCCCAGCATTTT.